This paragraph reports one TCR beta chain. Antigen: not known. One end of the junction varies from germline; a read error may be responsible. The data were obtained in a study of radiation and T cells in renal cell carcinoma. The wider study: Nephrectomy followed 15 Gy stereotactic body radiation by 4 weeks.

Study-wide findings and caveats: Without pretreatment biopsies, baseline tumor clonotype presence was undetermined. From baseline, blood top tumor clonotypes peaked at 2 weeks post-radiation.

The length of the CDR3 is 14 residues. Germline V gene lookup returns CDR1 SSHAT and CDR2 FNYEAQ (reference sequence). Sample time point: blood 2 weeks post-SBRT. Treatment of the sample: 15 Gy SBRT to primary tumor, nephrectomy 4 weeks later. Radiation-treated patients gave blood at baseline, week 2 and week 4. Assay used: immunoSEQ multiplex PCR; TCRdb lists only in-frame clones, some missing. The sample gives about 130,000 clones, 81% of which show up once; about 5.3% is in the top ten. V and J are TRBV7-7 and TRBJ2-3; tentative D call: TRBD2 (7 bases). Sample: blood, taken from a patient whose treatment included radiotherapy and nephrectomy. The source is a man over 45 with renal cell carcinoma. As DNA, the CDR3 is TGTGCTAGCAGCTTGGGGGGGGCCCTAGATACGCAGTATTTT. It encodes CASSLGGALDTQYF.